Below, 21 T cell receptor beta chains from the same sample are listed, as sequenced in a study of blood T cells in healthy people across ages. The second PCR ran about 6 to 11 cycles with a sample-barcoded 5' primer and J-beta primers. TCRdb re-called the 5' RACE reads with MiXCR, one entry per CDR3 protein. The sample contains some 1.5 million distinct CDR3 sequences, 28% of which appear only once. Input material: blood. The receptor set was obtained from a woman aged 25 to 45 in good health.

The chain has TRBV12-3 or TRBV12-4 and TRBJ1-5, with no clear D. This CDR3 comprises 12 residues. Trimming took 3 bases from V and 5 from J, leaving 5 bases between them. The CDR3 nucleotides read TGTGCCAGCAGTTTCGACGATCAGCCCCAGCATTTT. Residues: CASSFDDQPQHF.

This clonotype was observed a few times. J is TRBJ1-5 and V is TRBV18; D is unclear. Between the trimmed V and J ends, which lost 3 bases and 5 bases, there was a span of 8 bases. The length of the CDR3 is 13 residues. CDR1 is KGHSH, CDR2 LQKENI, per germline. CDR3 sequence (DNA): TGTGCCAGCTCACCGGGTTCGCATCAGCCCCAGCATTTT. Protein product: CASSPGSHQPQHF.

This chain uses TRBV12-3 or TRBV12-4 with TRBJ1-3; a weak D match, TRBD1 (6 bases). Trimming removed 3 bases at V and 4 bases at J, with 16 bases between. The CDR3 sequence is 16 residues long. The CDR3 DNA follows: TGTGCCAGCAGTTTTGGAGGACAGCCTGGCGGAAACACCATATATTTT. Protein: CASSFGGQPGGNTIYF.

This clonotype has at least ten counts. The chain couples TRBV10-2 to TRBJ2-7; D is perhaps TRBD2 (7 bases). The V gene's germline CDR1 is WSHSY and CDR2 SAAADI. V lost 6 bases and J 0 bases, leaving 12 bases between the germline ends. This CDR3 contains 14 residues. CDR3 sequence reads: CASRGASGSYEQYF. The CDR3, as DNA: TGCGCCAGCAGGGGGGCTAGCGGCTCCTACGAGCAGTACTTC.

The V gene is TRBV27, the J gene TRBJ2-1, with TRBD2 identical over 7 bases. J was trimmed by 2 bases and V by 4 bases; bases with no gene match: 8. The germline V gene has CDR1 MNHEY and CDR2 SMNVEV (reference sequence). The CDR3 consists of 16 residues. CDR3: CASSSLPAGTYNEQFF. CDR3 nucleotides: TGTGCCAGCAGTTCCCTTCCAGCGGGGACCTACAATGAGCAGTTCTTC.

This clonotype was seen only a few times. The gene calls are TRBV6-1 and TRBJ2-1; D is possibly TRBD2 (6 bases). Per the germline V gene, CDR1 is MNHNS and CDR2 is SASEGT. This CDR3 has 14 amino acids. V was clipped by 7 bases and J by 5 bases, with 15 bases between them. The CDR3 here is CASKQDYNDNEQFF. The CDR3 nucleotides are TGTGCCAGCAAGCAGGACTACAACGACAATGAGCAGTTCTTC.

V is TRBV5-5 and J is TRBJ1-1, with 7 bases fitting TRBD1. The V segment lost 3 bases and the J segment 3 bases; nucleotides outside the gene matches: 2. The CDR3 is 13 amino acids. Looked up from germline, CDR1 is SGHKS and CDR2 is YYEKEE (reference sequence). The CDR3 DNA sequence: TGTGCCAGCAGCTGGACAGGCTACACTGAAGCTTTCTTT. Translated: CASSWTGYTEAFF.

This sequence joins TRBV5-1 and TRBJ2-7, with 10 bases fitting TRBD2. The CDR3 contains 16 residues. Germline values: CDR1 SGHRS, CDR2 YFSETQ. The trim removed 3 bases at V and 4 bases at J, leaving 10 bases unmatched. This chain's CDR3 is CASSWGASGGTYEQYF. In nucleotides, the CDR3 is TGCGCCAGCAGCTGGGGAGCTAGCGGGGGTACGTACGAGCAGTACTTC.

This clonotype was counted a single time. This sequence joins TRBV7-2 and TRBJ2-7; perhaps TRBD1 as D (5 bases). Germline CDR1 SGHTA, CDR2 FQGNSA. CDR3 length equals 15 residues. V was shortened by 1 base and J by 0 bases, with 10 bases between the two germline ends. CDR3 region: CASSLGKGYSYEQYF. CDR3 bases: TGTGCCAGCAGCTTAGGGAAGGGGTACTCCTACGAGCAGTACTTC.

The rearrangement joins TRBV3-1 to TRBJ1-6; D is uncertain. Germline assignment: CDR1 LGHDT and CDR2 YNNKEL (reference sequence). The ends were cut back, 3 bases at V and 9 bases at J, with 12 bases in the middle. The CDR3 length is 14 residues. CDR3 sequence (DNA): TGTGCCAGCAGCCATGGTGCAGTCGGTTCACCCCTCCACTTT. This encodes CASSHGAVGSPLHF.

The V call is TRBV12-3 or TRBV12-4, the J call TRBJ2-7; D might be TRBD1 or TRBD2, each matching 5 bases. The CDR3 sequence is 14 residues long. With 8 bases removed from V and 1 base from J, the gap between germline ends came to 15 bases. CDR3 amino acids: CASRGEKFSYEQYF. The CDR3, as DNA: TGTGCCAGCCGAGGGGAAAAGTTTTCCTACGAGCAGTACTTC.

Worth noting for this clonotype: The junction differs from germline at one of its ends, possibly a read error. The chain couples TRBV3-1 to TRBJ2-1; possibly TRBD2 for D (5 bases). The CDR3 totals 14 residues. Germline V gene sequence: CDR1 LGHDT, CDR2 YNNKEL (reference sequence). CDR3 residues: CAGSQESGSREQFF. CDR3 bases: TGTGCCGGCAGCCAAGAATCGGGATCTAGGGAGCAGTTCTTC.

This clonotype was seen a few times. The chain joins TRBV12-3 or TRBV12-4 to TRBJ2-5; D gene ambiguous. The tail of the sequence fits TRBJ2-7 better, so the J call may be wrong. This CDR3 has 12 amino acids. Written as DNA, the CDR3 is TGTGCCAGCACCGAAGCGCCAGCCGAGCAGTACTTC. Translating it yields CASTEAPAEQYF.

This clonotype showed up just once. This sequence joins TRBV20-1 and TRBJ2-1, with 9 bases matching TRBD2. Unmatched junction bases numbered 6, after V lost 5 bases and J lost 4 bases. Germline lookup yields CDR1 DFQATT and CDR2 SNEGSKA (reference sequence). This CDR3 is built from 14 residues. In DNA form, the CDR3 reads TGCAGTGCTGTAGCGGGAGTGTGGTACAATGAGCAGTTCTTC. Translated: CSAVAGVWYNEQFF.

This clonotype was seen only a few times. The chain combines TRBV20-1 with TRBJ2-5, with D tentatively TRBD2 (5 bases). Trimming took 6 bases from V and 0 from J, leaving 14 bases between them. Germline CDR1 is DFQATT and CDR2 is SNEGSKA (reference sequence). The CDR3 contains 14 residues. This CDR3 is CSADHGEDQETQYF. CDR3 nucleotides: TGCAGTGCGGATCACGGGGAAGACCAAGAGACCCAGTACTTC.

This clonotype appeared a single time. The J gene is TRBJ2-5, the V gene TRBV28; 7 bases align to TRBD1. The germline V gene has CDR1 MDHEN and CDR2 SYDVKM. This CDR3 has 12 residues. V lost 8 bases and J lost 11; bases outside the gene matches: 11. CDR3: CASAPGQSVQYF. CDR3 DNA sequence: TGTGCCAGCGCGCCGGGACAGTCCGTGCAGTACTTC.

In this sample, this clonotype turned up many times. The rearrangement joins TRBV29-1 to TRBJ2-7; D might be TRBD2 (5 bases). Germline loops: CDR1 SQVTM, CDR2 ANQGSEA. The CDR3 covers 14 residues. The germline V and J ends were trimmed by 2 bases and 3 bases, with 14 bases remaining between them. The CDR3 sequence: CSVELAGINYEQYF. The CDR3 coding sequence is TGCAGCGTTGAACTGGCGGGTATTAACTACGAGCAGTACTTC.

The sample holds a few counts of this clonotype. The chain recombines TRBV28 with TRBJ1-4; no firm D call. The germline V gene encodes CDR1 MDHEN and CDR2 SYDVKM. CDR3 length: 13 residues. The V end was cut by 5 bases, the J end by 7 bases, with 11 bases between. CDR3 DNA: TGTGCCAGCAGTCCCCAATGGGCTGAAAAACTGTTTTTT. As protein: CASSPQWAEKLFF.

V is TRBV18 and J is TRBJ2-7, with 8 positions matching TRBD2. The V and J ends lost 2 bases and 7 bases, in that order; junction bases with no gene match: 7. CDR1 KGHSH and CDR2 LQKENI come from the germline V gene. The CDR3 sequence is 14 residues long. The CDR3 region is CASSPRTSSEEQYF. Here the CDR3 DNA reads TGTGCCAGCTCACCAAGGACTAGCTCTGAAGAGCAGTACTTC.

This chain links TRBV28 with TRBJ1-5; perhaps TRBD1 as D (5 bases). This CDR3 has 16 residues. V lost 2 bases and J 5 bases, leaving 16 bases between the germline ends. Germline values: CDR1 MDHEN, CDR2 SYDVKM. The CDR3 is CASSLQGHHIYQPQHF. CDR3 bases: TGTGCCAGCAGTTTACAGGGCCACCATATTTATCAGCCCCAGCATTTT.

This clonotype appeared a few times. A much larger clone differs by one base, so this may be a read error. The rearrangement joins TRBV6-6 to TRBJ2-7; a possible D gene is TRBD1 (6 bases). Germline CDR1 MNHNY, CDR2 SVGAGI (reference sequence). This CDR3 is built from 14 residues. Between the trimmed V and J ends, which lost 5 bases and 1 base, there was a span of 12 bases. The CDR3 protein is CASSGRQDSYEQYF. In nucleotides, the CDR3 is TGTGCCAGCAGTGGCCGACAGGATTCCTACGAGCAGTACTTC.